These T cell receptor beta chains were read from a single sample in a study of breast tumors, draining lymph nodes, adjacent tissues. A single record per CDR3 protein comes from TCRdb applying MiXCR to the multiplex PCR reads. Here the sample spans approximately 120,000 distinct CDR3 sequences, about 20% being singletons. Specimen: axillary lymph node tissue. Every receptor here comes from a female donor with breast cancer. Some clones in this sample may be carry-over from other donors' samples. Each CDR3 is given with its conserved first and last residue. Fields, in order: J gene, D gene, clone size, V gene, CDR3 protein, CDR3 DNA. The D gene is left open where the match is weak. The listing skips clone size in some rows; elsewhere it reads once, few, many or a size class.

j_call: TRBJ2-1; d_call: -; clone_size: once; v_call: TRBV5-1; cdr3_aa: CASSRRPGKNEQFF; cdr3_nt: TGCGCCAGCAGCCGCAGACCGGGTAAGAATGAGCAGTTCTTC
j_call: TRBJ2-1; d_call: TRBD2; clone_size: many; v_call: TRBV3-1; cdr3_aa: CASSQDALAGGNEQFF; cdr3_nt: TGTGCCAGCAGCCAAGATGCACTAGCGGGAGGAAATGAGCAGTTCTTC
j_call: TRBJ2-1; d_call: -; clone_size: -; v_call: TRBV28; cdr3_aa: CASTTPGTEQFF; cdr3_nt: TGTGCCAGCACAACTCCGGGGACGGAGCAGTTCTTC
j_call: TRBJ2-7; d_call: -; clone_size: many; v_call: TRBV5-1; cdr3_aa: CASSLRPYSAGPSYEQYF; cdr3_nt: TGCGCCAGCAGCTTGAGACCATACAGTGCGGGGCCATCCTACGAGCAGTACTTC
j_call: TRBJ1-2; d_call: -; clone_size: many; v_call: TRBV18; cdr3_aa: CASSPSAQGANYGYTF; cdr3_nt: TGTGCCAGCTCACCATCGGCTCAGGGAGCTAACTATGGCTACACCTTC
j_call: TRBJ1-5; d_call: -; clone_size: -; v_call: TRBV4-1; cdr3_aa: CASSQDRRDGQPQHF; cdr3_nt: TGCGCCAGCAGCCAAGATCGGAGGGATGGCCAGCCCCAGCATTTT
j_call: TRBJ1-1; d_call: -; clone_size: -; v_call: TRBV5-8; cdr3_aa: CASSSGRTNTEAFF; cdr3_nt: TGTGCCAGCAGCTCCGGACGGACGAACACTGAAGCTTTCTTT
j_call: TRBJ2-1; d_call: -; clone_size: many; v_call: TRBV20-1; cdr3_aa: CSASAYGTAGSYNEQFF; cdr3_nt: TGCAGTGCTAGTGCATACGGGACAGCGGGCTCCTACAATGAGCAGTTCTTC
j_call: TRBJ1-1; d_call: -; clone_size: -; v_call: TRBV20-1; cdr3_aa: CSARAGTILGEAFF; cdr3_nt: TGCAGTGCTAGAGCCGGCACCATCTTAGGTGAAGCTTTCTTT
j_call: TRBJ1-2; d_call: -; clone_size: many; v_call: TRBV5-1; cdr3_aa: CASSHGWQGIRSARGYTF; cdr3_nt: TGCGCCAGCAGCCACGGGTGGCAGGGAATCCGTTCGGCCCGCGGCTACACCTTC